Listed below are T cell receptor beta chains from one sample, sequenced in a study of cytomegalovirus exposure and HLA in healthy donors. Profiling relied on immunoSEQ multiplex PCR, and the TCRdb table lists in-frame clones only, not all of them. The sample lists around 78,000 clones, around 81% seen once, with 1.1% in the top ten. Sequencing used PBMCs. The receptors come from a male donor in good health and CMV-seronegative. Both conserved end residues are part of each CDR3. A D gene is named only where the DNA matches it firmly. The size of a clone is reported for some rows only, either as once, few or many, or as a class for expanded clones.

>13|once|NA|TRBV6-6|TRBJ2-7
TGTGCCAGCAGTTTAGACTACGCCTCCGGGCAGTACTTC
CASSLDYASGQYF
>15|NA|NA|TRBV2|TRBJ2-7
TGTGCCAGCAGTGAAGAGGCAGGCCGGGGTTACGAGCAGTACTTC
CASSEEAGRGYEQYF
>14|NA|NA|TRBV7-9|TRBJ1-4
TGTGCCAGCAGCTTGGGGCAGGGAGGGGAAAAACTGTTTTTT
CASSLGQGGEKLFF
>16|NA|NA|TRBV21-1|TRBJ1-3
TGTGCCAGCAGCAAATGGTCACATGCTTGTGGAAACACCATATATTTT
CASSKWSHACGNTIYF
>15|few|TRBD1|TRBV7-2|TRBJ2-2
TGTGCCAGCAGACTCAGGACAGGGTCTTCCGGGGAGCTGTTTTTT
CASRLRTGSSGELFF
>15|NA|TRBD1|TRBV6-1|TRBJ2-3
TGTGCCAGCAGTGGACTGACAGGGGCCCTAGATACGCAGTATTTT
CASSGLTGALDTQYF
>12|NA|NA|TRBV28|TRBJ1-1
TGTGCCAGCAGTTCTGAGAGGGGGAAAGCTTTCTTT
CASSSERGKAFF
>16|NA|TRBD2|TRBV2|TRBJ2-1
TGTGCCAGCCCCATCTCTGGGACTAGCGGCCACAATGAGCAGTTCTTC
CASPISGTSGHNEQFF
>15|NA|NA|TRBV28|TRBJ1-1
TGTGCCAGCAGTTCAACGACCAGGGGGAACACTGAAGCTTTCTTT
CASSSTTRGNTEAFF
>17|NA|NA|TRBV21-1|TRBJ2-7
TGTGCCAGCAGCCCACCCCGGAATGTTAGACAGGCCTACGAGCAGTACTTC
CASSPPRNVRQAYEQYF
>16|NA|NA|TRBV18|TRBJ1-1
TGTGCCAGCTCACCGTCCTTTACGGTCACGAACACTGAAGCTTTCTTT
CASSPSFTVTNTEAFF
>12|NA|NA|TRBV7-9|TRBJ1-6
TGTGCCAGCAGCAACCGGGTTTCACCCCTCCACTTT
CASSNRVSPLHF
>17|NA|NA|TRBV4-1|TRBJ2-5
TGCGCCAGCAGCCAAGATCTATTCGCGAGTTCCGAAGAGACCCAGTACTTC
CASSQDLFASSEETQYF
>16|NA|NA|TRBV6-5|TRBJ1-1
TGTGCCAGCAGTTACTTAAGAGGGGAGGGGACCACTGAAGCTTTCTTT
CASSYLRGEGTTEAFF
>14|NA|NA|TRBV4-3|TRBJ1-1
TGCGCCAGCAGCCAAGTTCGTGACTTAACTGAAGCTTTCTTT
CASSQVRDLTEAFF
>16|NA|TRBD1|TRBV28|TRBJ1-5
TGTGCCAGCAGTTTGGGGCAGGGGGCAACACCTCAGCCCCAGCATTTT
CASSLGQGATPQPQHF
>18|once|TRBD1|TRBV15|TRBJ1-4
TGTGCCACCAGCGCCCCGCAGGGACAGGGGGATTTTAATGAAAAACTGTTTTTT
CATSAPQGQGDFNEKLFF
>15|few|TRBD1|TRBV5-6|TRBJ2-6
TGTGCCAGCAGCTTGGCAGGGGGTGGGGCCAACGTCCTGACTTTC
CASSLAGGGANVLTF
>18|NA|TRBD2|TRBV28|TRBJ2-1
TGTGCCAGCAGGGGGTTCGATAGCGGGAGGAGCTCCTACAATGAGCAGTTCTTC
CASRGFDSGRSSYNEQFF
>15|NA|NA|TRBV4-1|TRBJ2-7
TGCGCCAGCAGCCAAGCCCTCGACAGGAGGTACGAGCAGTACTTC
CASSQALDRRYEQYF
>15|NA|TRBD2|TRBV5-1|TRBJ2-5
TGCGCCAGCAGTCCGCTAGCGGGAGGCGCAGAGACCCAGTACTTC
CASSPLAGGAETQYF
>13|once|NA|TRBV27|TRBJ1-2
TGTGCCAGCAGTCGGACAGATAACTATGGCTACCCCTTC
CASSRTDNYGYPF
>13|NA|NA|TRBV30|TRBJ2-1
TGTGCCTGGAGAACAAGTGGTGGGAGTGAGCAGTTCTTC
CAWRTSGGSEQFF
>14|NA|NA|TRBV14|TRBJ2-3
TGTGCCAGCAGCCAAGATCTGTTCCCAGATACGCAGTATTTT
CASSQDLFPDTQYF
>17|NA|TRBD2|TRBV9|TRBJ2-5
TGTGCCAGCAGCGTAGGGTTTCGGGCTAGCGGGCAAGAGACCCAGTACTTC
CASSVGFRASGQETQYF
>15|NA|TRBD2|TRBV30|TRBJ2-1
TGTGCCTGGGTCGTTCTAGCGGGGGTCTACAATGAGCAGTTCTTC
CAWVVLAGVYNEQFF
>17|NA|NA|TRBV7-2|TRBJ2-5
TGTGCCAGCAGCTTAGGGTTGTTAGTGGGCGGGGAGGAGACCCAGTACTTC
CASSLGLLVGGEETQYF
>17|NA|TRBD1|TRBV30|TRBJ1-2
TGTGCCTGCAATACGGGACAGGGGGCCAGTCCCCTCTATGGCTACCCCTTC
CACNTGQGASPLYGYPF
>15|once|TRBD2|TRBV5-1|TRBJ2-1
TGCGCCAGCAGCGGGACTAGCGGGAGGATCGATGAGCAGTTCTTC
CASSGTSGRIDEQFF
>13|NA|TRBD1|TRBV28|TRBJ1-6
TGTGCCGTTAGGGACAGGTGGAATTCACCCCTCCACTTT
CAVRDRWNSPLHF
>13|few|NA|TRBV13|TRBJ1-1
TGTGCCAGCAGCACCACACTCACAGATGAAGCTTTCTTT
CASSTTLTDEAFF
>16|NA|NA|TRBV5-4|TRBJ2-3
TGTGCCAGCAGTGGGCAAGTGGAAGTCAACACAGATACGCAGTATTTT
CASSGQVEVNTDTQYF
>12|NA|TRBD2|TRBV11-2|TRBJ2-5
TGTGCCAGCAGCCTTGGGGAGACTAGCGGATACTTC
CASSLGETSGYF
>14|NA|NA|TRBV11-2|TRBJ1-1
TGTGCCAGCACCCGTTGGGCGGGAAACACTGAAGCTTTCTTT
CASTRWAGNTEAFF
>14|NA|NA|TRBV5-1|TRBJ1-6
TGCGCCAGCAGCTTGTGGACAGATAATTCACCCCTCCACTTT
CASSLWTDNSPLHF
>13|NA|TRBD1|TRBV27|TRBJ2-7
TGTGCCAGCAATCTACAGGGGGTGGGCGAGCAGTACTTC
CASNLQGVGEQYF
>12|NA|TRBD1|TRBV6-1|TRBJ1-5
TGTGCCACCGGACAGGGTAATCAGCCCCAGAATTTT
CATGQGNQPQNF
>15|NA|NA|TRBV28|TRBJ2-2
TGTGCCAGCAGTCCCGGGACTCCGAACACCGGGGAGCTGTTTTTT
CASSPGTPNTGELFF
>13|NA|NA|TRBV6-1|TRBJ1-1
TGTGCCAGCAGTGTCAGTTGGAACACTGAAGCTTTCTTT
CASSVSWNTEAFF
>15|NA|TRBD2|TRBV11-2|TRBJ2-7
TGTGCCAGCAGCTCCTTTAGCGGGGGGCCCTACGAGCAGTACTTC
CASSSFSGGPYEQYF
>13|NA|NA|TRBV18|TRBJ1-2
TGTGCCAGCTCACCTGGCACTGGGCATGGCTACACCTTC
CASSPGTGHGYTF
>16|NA|TRBD2|TRBV10-1|TRBJ2-7
TGCGCCAGCAGCCCCGGGACTAGCGGGAGTTGGAACGAGCAGTACTTC
CASSPGTSGSWNEQYF
>15|NA|TRBD2|TRBV7-9|TRBJ2-1
TGTGCCAGCAGCCTTAGACTAGCGGGAGCGGTGGAGCAGTTCTTC
CASSLRLAGAVEQFF
>19|once|TRBD2|TRBV5-1|TRBJ2-3
TGCGCCAGCAGCTGGGGACTAGCGGGGGTAATCGGCAACACAGATACGCAGTATTTT
CASSWGLAGVIGNTDTQYF
>16|few|TRBD2|TRBV9|TRBJ2-7
TGTGCCAGCAGCCCGTCCCTTATAGCGGGTTACTACGAGCAGTACTTC
CASSPSLIAGYYEQYF
>14|once|NA|TRBV5-4|TRBJ2-3
TGTGCCAGCAGCTTGAGCAGGGCTACAGATACGCAGTATTTT
CASSLSRATDTQYF
>14|NA|NA|TRBV5-1|TRBJ1-4
TGCGCCAGCAGCCTCGGGAGGATTAATGAAAAACTGTTTTTT
CASSLGRINEKLFF
>15|once|NA|TRBV5-1|TRBJ1-4
TGCGCCAGCAGGGAGCAGGGAACTACTAATGAAAAACTGTTTTTT
CASREQGTTNEKLFF
>13|NA|NA|TRBV28|TRBJ1-4
TGTGCCACAAGGGAGCCCGGGGATGAAAAACTGTTTTTT
CATREPGDEKLFF
>15|few|TRBD1|TRBV4-3|TRBJ2-2
TGCGCCAGCAGCCAAGACCCTACAGGGGTCGGGGAGCTGTTTTTT
CASSQDPTGVGELFF
>16|few|TRBD1|TRBV13|TRBJ2-7
TGTGCCAGCAGCTTAGGAGTGGGACAGGGTATGTACGAGCAGTACTTC
CASSLGVGQGMYEQYF
>14|NA|TRBD2|TRBV25-1|TRBJ2-3
TGTGCCAGCAATTACGGGGGGTTTCCAGATACGCAGTATTTT
CASNYGGFPDTQYF
>13|NA|NA|TRBV7-8|TRBJ1-2
TGTGCCAGCAGCTTAGAAATTGAAGCAGGCTACACCTTC
CASSLEIEAGYTF
>15|NA|NA|TRBV30|TRBJ1-5
TGTGCCTGGAGTGTATCGCACAGTAGAAATCAGCCCCAGCATTTT
CAWSVSHSRNQPQHF